This T cell receptor beta chain was captured by sequencing in a study of T cell responses to AZD1222 COVID-19 vaccine. Trimming left V 0 bases short and J 0 bases short, with 7 bases between. This CDR3 spans 14 amino acids. Germline V gives CDR1 SGHRS, CDR2 YFSETQ. Method: immunoSEQ multiplex PCR; TCRdb's copy keeps in-frame clones and lacks some. Seen here are over 120,000 clones, over 85% observed once, and the top ten hold 5.1%. The clonotype comes from an adult in good health. Sequencing used peripheral blood, obtained on day 0 of AZD1222 vaccination. The chain combines TRBV5-1 with TRBJ2-7; D is undetermined. The CDR3 DNA reads TGCGCCAGCAGCTTGGAGTCAGACTCCTACGAGCAGTACTTC. This translates into CASSLESDSYEQYF.